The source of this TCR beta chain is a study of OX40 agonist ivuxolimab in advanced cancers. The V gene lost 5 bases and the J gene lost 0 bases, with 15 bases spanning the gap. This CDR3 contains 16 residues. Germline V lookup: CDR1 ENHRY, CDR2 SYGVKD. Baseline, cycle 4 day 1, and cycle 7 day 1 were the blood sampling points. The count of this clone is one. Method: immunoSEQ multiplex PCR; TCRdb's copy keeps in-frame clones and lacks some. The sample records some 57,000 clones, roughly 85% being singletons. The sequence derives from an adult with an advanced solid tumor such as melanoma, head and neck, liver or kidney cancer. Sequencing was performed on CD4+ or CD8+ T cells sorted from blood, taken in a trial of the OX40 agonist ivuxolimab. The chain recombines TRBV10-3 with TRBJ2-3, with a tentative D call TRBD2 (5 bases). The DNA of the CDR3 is TGTGCCATCAGTCCCACAGCGGACCTTAGCACAGATACGCAGTATTTT. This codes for CAISPTADLSTDTQYF.